Following are 10 T cell receptor beta chains from one sample sequenced in a study of CD8 T cells in ankylosing spondylitis. One entry per CDR3 protein, called by TCRdb with MiXCR from the 5' RACE reads. The profile shows roughly 280,000 distinct CDR3 sequences, over 15% of them singletons. The sequencing sample was made of blood, either unsorted or a sorted T cell fraction (not recorded which). These receptor sequences come from a male donor with ankylosing spondylitis or in good health (not recorded which).

This clonotype appeared a few times. Written as DNA, the CDR3 is TGCAGCGTTGAAAGCGACAGTTCAAACACCGGGGAGCTGTTTTTT. Translated: CSVESDSSNTGELFF. The chain combines TRBV29-1 with TRBJ2-2; tentative D call: TRBD1 (5 bases). Per germline, CDR1 SQVTM and CDR2 ANQGSEA. V was cut by 2 bases and J by 2 bases, with 12 bases left in between. This CDR3 region has 15 residues.

DNA for the CDR3: TGCGCCAGCAGTGAAGCCGGGACACATCTTCAGTACTTC. It encodes CASSEAGTHLQYF. The chain links TRBV10-2 to TRBJ2-4, with D maybe TRBD1 (6 bases). The V end was cut by 3 bases, the J end by 11 bases, with 14 bases between. CDR3 length: 13 residues. CDR1 and CDR2 from the germline V gene are WSHSY and SAAADI.

The chain has TRBV20-1 and TRBJ2-5, with 9 bases lining up with TRBD2. Germline V gives CDR1 DFQATT, CDR2 SNEGSKA (reference sequence). The ends lost 6 bases at V and 0 bases at J; junction bases unmatched: 5. The CDR3 sequence is 14 residues long. The CDR3 sequence is CSARLAENQETQYF. For the CDR3, the DNA is TGCAGTGCAAGACTAGCGGAGAACCAAGAGACCCAGTACTTC.

This clonotype appeared once. V usage is TRBV29-1 and J usage is TRBJ2-5; 8 nucleotides match TRBD2. The V gene's germline CDR1 is SQVTM and CDR2 ANQGSEA. After removal of 7 bases from V and 2 bases from J, the junction contained 9 bases not matched to a gene. The CDR3 has 14 amino acids. CDR3 nucleotide sequence: TGCAGCGCCTCGGACGGGAGGGTACAAGAGACCCAGTACTTC. It specifies CSASDGRVQETQYF.

This clonotype has more than one count but fewer than ten. The chain links TRBV30 to TRBJ2-1; TRBD2 matches at 11 bases. The CDR3 contains 14 residues. With V trimmed by 2 bases and J by 6 bases, 3 bases remained unmatched. Germline assignment: CDR1 GTSNPN and CDR2 SVGIG (reference sequence). Here the CDR3 DNA reads TGTGCCTGGAGTCCGGGACTAGCGGCCAATGAGCAGTTCTTC. Its protein is CAWSPGLAANEQFF.

A few counts support this clonotype. V usage is TRBV28 and J usage is TRBJ2-5, with 9 bases fitting TRBD2. This CDR3 region has 15 residues. The germline V gene encodes CDR1 MDHEN and CDR2 SYDVKM. V shed 1 base, J shed 6 bases, and the junction held 6 bases outside the gene matches. The CDR3 DNA follows: TGTGCCAGCAGTTTATCGGCTAGCGGGAAAAAGACCCAGTACTTC. Translated: CASSLSASGKKTQYF. The full variable domain, in which reference TRBV28 and TRBJ2-5 provide the parts outside the CDR3, is DVKVTQSSRYLVKRTGEKVFLECVQDMDHENMFWYRQDPGLGLRLIYFSYDVKMKEKGDIPEGYSVSREKKERFSLILESASTNQTSMYLCASSLSASGKKTQYFGPGTRLLVL.

In its sample, this clonotype was seen many times. The rearrangement joins TRBV30 to TRBJ1-6; TRBD1 agrees at 7 bases. Germline V gives CDR1 GTSNPN, CDR2 SVGIG (reference sequence). V dropped 5 bases and J dropped 6; count of bases not matched to a gene: 1. This CDR3 has 12 amino acids. CDR3 amino acids: CAWDRVNSPLHF. CDR3 DNA: TGTGCCTGGGACAGGGTTAATTCACCCCTCCACTTT.

V gene TRBV12-3 or TRBV12-4 combines with J gene TRBJ2-7, with D perhaps TRBD1 (5 bases). Trimming cost V 5 bases and J 2 bases, with 10 bases left between them. There are 13 residues in the CDR3. CDR3 nucleotide sequence: TGTGCCAGCAGTAGGGGCTTTACCTACGAGCAGTACGTC. This encodes CASSRGFTYEQYV.

This clonotype was seen only a few times. This chain joins TRBV12-3 or TRBV12-4 and TRBJ1-5; D unclear. The CDR3 length is 15 residues. The germline V and J ends were trimmed by 3 bases and 2 bases, with 11 bases remaining between them. The CDR3 nucleotides are TGTGCCAGCAGTTTCAACAGCATAGGCAATCAGCCCCAGCATTTT. It encodes CASSFNSIGNQPQHF.

The CDR3 loop reads CASSFGRGNTEAFF. CDR3 nucleotides: TGTGCCAGCAGTTTCGGCAGGGGGAACACTGAAGCTTTCTTT. The chain couples TRBV27 to TRBJ1-1, with D possibly TRBD1 on 6 matching bases. This CDR3 is built from 14 residues. Germline values: CDR1 MNHEY, CDR2 SMNVEV (reference sequence). V lost 3 bases, J lost 1 base, and 9 bases lay in between.